This paragraph reports one T cell receptor beta chain. Its antigen is still unknown. The record originates from a study of siplizumab effects on memory and regulatory T cells. The protocol was immunoSEQ multiplex PCR, while the TCRdb copy is restricted to in-frame clones and leaves out a portion. The sample yields 80,000 to 130,000 clones, 92% seen once. Study results and caveats: A major contribution to the alloresponse seemed to be made by naive T cells, which seemed more diverse than memory cells. Proliferating Tregs taken from siplizumab cultures were not shown to have a confirmed suppressive function.

The CDR3 consists of 11 residues. V lost 5 bases to trimming and J lost 5 bases, with 7 bases between them. Germline CDR1 reads SEHNR; CDR2 reads FQNEAQ (reference sequence). The chain has TRBV7-9 and TRBJ2-7; D gene uncertain. What was sequenced was Tregs sorted from blood. This sequence originates from a human donor in good health. In DNA, the CDR3 is TGTGCCAGCAGCATTAGGGACGAGCAGTACTTC. It yields the protein CASSIRDEQYF.